These T cell receptor beta chains were read from a single sample in a study of T-cell reconstitution after alpha-beta-depleted transplantation in children. TCRdb re-analysed the PCR reads in MiXCR, keeping a single row per CDR3 protein. The sample holds 440,000 or so distinct CDR3 sequences, approximately 10% seen once. Sequencing was performed on PBMCs from the stem cell graft donor, taken from the stem cell graft. The source of these receptors is a human donor who donated a stem cell graft to a child with acute myeloid leukemia. Each CDR3 is given with its conserved first and last residue. D genes are given only for firm matches. Size is stated for part of the rows, as once, few or many counts, or as a class when the clone is expanded.

d_gene: -
abundance: few
v_gene: TRBV15
j_gene: TRBJ2-5
CDR3aa: CATSSDWPKETQYF
CDR3nt: TGTGCCACCAGCAGCGATTGGCCCAAGGAGACCCAGTACTTC

d_gene: -
abundance: many
v_gene: TRBV6-1
j_gene: TRBJ1-5
CDR3aa: CASRDGNSNQPQHF
CDR3nt: TGTGCCAGCAGGGACGGTAATAGCAATCAGCCCCAGCATTTT

d_gene: TRBD1
abundance: -
v_gene: TRBV7-2
j_gene: TRBJ1-2
CDR3aa: CASSTSTPYRGGYTF
CDR3nt: TGTGCCAGCAGCACCTCAACCCCCTACAGGGGTGGCTACACCTTC

d_gene: TRBD2
abundance: few
v_gene: TRBV5-1
j_gene: TRBJ2-5
CDR3aa: CASSFPAGGHQETQYF
CDR3nt: TGCGCCAGCAGCTTCCCAGCGGGAGGGCACCAAGAGACCCAGTACTTC

d_gene: TRBD2
abundance: few
v_gene: TRBV6-2/TRBV6-3
j_gene: TRBJ2-4
CDR3aa: CASSDGLAGLAKNIQYF
CDR3nt: TGTGCCAGCAGTGACGGACTAGCGGGGCTAGCCAAAAACATTCAGTACTTC

d_gene: -
abundance: -
v_gene: TRBV2
j_gene: TRBJ2-1
CDR3aa: CASSGGALTYNEQFF
CDR3nt: TGTGCCAGCAGTGGGGGAGCGCTCACCTACAATGAGCAGTTCTTC

d_gene: TRBD2
abundance: many
v_gene: TRBV20-1
j_gene: TRBJ2-3
CDR3aa: CSARDTSSGGTDTQYF
CDR3nt: TGCAGTGCTAGAGATACGTCTAGCGGGGGTACGGATACGCAGTATTTT

d_gene: -
abundance: -
v_gene: TRBV20-1
j_gene: TRBJ2-7
CDR3aa: CSARGGRSLSGEQYF
CDR3nt: TGCAGTGCTAGAGGGGGACGGTCACTTTCGGGGGAGCAGTACTTC

d_gene: TRBD1
abundance: few
v_gene: TRBV5-1
j_gene: TRBJ1-2
CDR3aa: CASSMDRGVYGYTF
CDR3nt: TGCGCCAGCAGCATGGACAGGGGGGTCTATGGCTACACCTTC

d_gene: -
abundance: few
v_gene: TRBV5-1
j_gene: TRBJ2-1
CDR3aa: CASSLVFRGQREQFF
CDR3nt: TGCGCCAGCAGCTTGGTTTTTCGGGGGCAGCGGGAGCAGTTCTTC

d_gene: -
abundance: -
v_gene: TRBV12-3/TRBV12-4
j_gene: TRBJ1-5
CDR3aa: CASSWGEVNQPQHF
CDR3nt: TGTGCCAGCAGTTGGGGGGAAGTCAATCAGCCCCAGCATTTT

d_gene: TRBD1
abundance: -
v_gene: TRBV5-1
j_gene: TRBJ2-5
CDR3aa: CASRRDRDQETQYF
CDR3nt: TGCGCCAGCAGACGGGACAGAGACCAAGAGACCCAGTACTTC

d_gene: -
abundance: -
v_gene: TRBV12-3/TRBV12-4
j_gene: TRBJ2-1
CDR3aa: CASREPGKSRFF
CDR3nt: TGTGCCAGCAGGGAACCGGGGAAGAGTCGGTTCTTC

d_gene: -
abundance: few
v_gene: TRBV7-2
j_gene: TRBJ2-7
CDR3aa: CASSPEGLNYEQYF
CDR3nt: TGTGCCAGCAGCCCTGAAGGACTGAACTACGAGCAGTACTTC

d_gene: TRBD1
abundance: -
v_gene: TRBV20-1
j_gene: TRBJ1-5
CDR3aa: CSAVTGSNQPQHF
CDR3nt: TGCAGTGCTGTGACAGGGAGCAATCAGCCCCAGCATTTT

d_gene: -
abundance: few
v_gene: TRBV3-1
j_gene: TRBJ2-1
CDR3aa: CASSPDFNNEQFF
CDR3nt: TGTGCCAGCAGCCCGGACTTTAACAATGAGCAGTTCTTC

d_gene: TRBD2
abundance: few
v_gene: TRBV5-1
j_gene: TRBJ2-1
CDR3aa: CASSLESLAGGRSNEQFF
CDR3nt: TGCGCCAGCAGCTTGGAGTCCCTAGCGGGGGGGCGTTCCAATGAGCAGTTCTTC

d_gene: TRBD2
abundance: many
v_gene: TRBV5-1
j_gene: TRBJ2-5
CDR3aa: CASSLAGAQETQYF
CDR3nt: TGTGCCAGCAGCTTAGCGGGGGCCCAAGAGACCCAGTACTTC

d_gene: -
abundance: many
v_gene: TRBV20-1
j_gene: TRBJ1-2
CDR3aa: CSAFRTDPNYGYTF
CDR3nt: TGCAGTGCTTTTAGGACAGACCCTAACTATGGCTACACCTTC

d_gene: TRBD2
abundance: few
v_gene: TRBV20-1
j_gene: TRBJ2-1
CDR3aa: CSARDRRRERHEQFF
CDR3nt: TGCAGTGCTAGAGATCGTAGGCGGGAGAGACATGAGCAGTTCTTC

d_gene: -
abundance: many
v_gene: TRBV18
j_gene: TRBJ1-1
CDR3aa: CASSQGGPKNTEAFF
CDR3nt: TGTGCCAGCTCACAGGGGGGGCCGAAGAACACTGAAGCTTTCTTT

d_gene: -
abundance: many
v_gene: TRBV5-1
j_gene: TRBJ2-3
CDR3aa: CASSTNTDTQYF
CDR3nt: TGCGCCAGCAGCACAAACACAGATACGCAGTATTTT

d_gene: TRBD2
abundance: few
v_gene: TRBV12-3/TRBV12-4
j_gene: TRBJ2-3
CDR3aa: CASSLALAELTDTQYF
CDR3nt: TGTGCCAGCAGTTTAGCGCTAGCGGAACTCACAGATACGCAGTATTTT

d_gene: -
abundance: many
v_gene: TRBV29-1
j_gene: TRBJ2-5
CDR3aa: CSVVGDRETQYF
CDR3nt: TGCAGCGTTGTAGGGGATCGGGAGACCCAGTACTTC

d_gene: TRBD2
abundance: -
v_gene: TRBV3-1
j_gene: TRBJ2-1
CDR3aa: CASCPRLAGGAGQFF
CDR3nt: TGTGCCAGCTGCCCCCGGCTAGCGGGGGGGGCCGGGCAGTTCTTC

d_gene: TRBD2
abundance: -
v_gene: TRBV20-1
j_gene: TRBJ2-1
CDR3aa: CSAIGGRNFGYSYNEQFF
CDR3nt: TGCAGTGCTATTGGCGGGAGGAATTTTGGATACTCCTACAATGAGCAGTTCTTC

d_gene: -
abundance: few
v_gene: TRBV12-3/TRBV12-4
j_gene: TRBJ2-5
CDR3aa: CASSLNRAETQYF
CDR3nt: TGTGCCAGCAGTTTAAACAGGGCTGAGACCCAGTACTTC

d_gene: TRBD1
abundance: few
v_gene: TRBV2
j_gene: TRBJ1-6
CDR3aa: CASSSTGGSSPLHF
CDR3nt: TGTGCCAGCAGTTCTACAGGGGGCAGCTCACCCCTCCACTTT

d_gene: -
abundance: many
v_gene: TRBV7-6
j_gene: TRBJ2-3
CDR3aa: CASSRRGSTDTQYF
CDR3nt: TGTGCCAGCAGCCGGCGAGGGAGTACAGATACGCAGTATTTT

d_gene: -
abundance: few
v_gene: TRBV5-1
j_gene: TRBJ2-6
CDR3aa: CASSSDSGANVLTF
CDR3nt: TGCGCCAGCAGCTCTGACTCTGGGGCCAACGTCCTGACTTTC

d_gene: -
abundance: few
v_gene: TRBV24-1
j_gene: TRBJ2-3
CDR3aa: CATSAGDTDTQYF
CDR3nt: TGTGCCACCAGTGCCGGGGACACAGATACGCAGTATTTT

d_gene: -
abundance: -
v_gene: TRBV3-1
j_gene: TRBJ2-6
CDR3aa: CASRLTEPVGAGANVLTF
CDR3nt: TGTGCCAGCAGGCTTACGGAGCCTGTGGGGGCTGGGGCCAACGTCCTGACTTTC

d_gene: TRBD1
abundance: -
v_gene: TRBV6-1
j_gene: TRBJ2-1
CDR3aa: CASSSPGTASSYNEQFF
CDR3nt: TGTGCCAGCAGTAGTCCCGGGACAGCAAGCTCCTACAATGAGCAGTTCTTC

d_gene: TRBD2
abundance: -
v_gene: TRBV13
j_gene: TRBJ2-2
CDR3aa: CASSYPSGGFTGELFF
CDR3nt: TGTGCCAGCAGCTATCCCTCGGGGGGATTCACCGGGGAGCTGTTTTTT

d_gene: TRBD2
abundance: -
v_gene: TRBV19
j_gene: TRBJ2-1
CDR3aa: CASARAGGYEQFF
CDR3nt: TGTGCCAGTGCTCGGGCGGGGGGCTATGAGCAGTTCTTC

d_gene: TRBD2
abundance: many
v_gene: TRBV29-1
j_gene: TRBJ2-3
CDR3aa: CSVVPAAGATDTQYF
CDR3nt: TGCAGCGTTGTTCCGGCAGCGGGAGCCACAGATACGCAGTATTTT

d_gene: TRBD1
abundance: few
v_gene: TRBV5-1
j_gene: TRBJ1-4
CDR3aa: CASSPPQGGRNEKLFF
CDR3nt: TGCGCCAGCAGCCCACCACAGGGGGGCAGGAACGAAAAACTGTTTTTT

d_gene: -
abundance: -
v_gene: TRBV28
j_gene: TRBJ2-5
CDR3aa: CASLTQGQETQYF
CDR3nt: TGTGCCAGCCTTACGCAGGGTCAAGAGACCCAGTACTTC

d_gene: TRBD1
abundance: -
v_gene: TRBV24-1
j_gene: TRBJ2-5
CDR3aa: CATGDRVSETQYF
CDR3nt: TGTGCCACCGGGGACAGGGTATCGGAGACCCAGTACTTC

d_gene: -
abundance: few
v_gene: TRBV12-3/TRBV12-4
j_gene: TRBJ1-5
CDR3aa: CASSRQDHQPQHF
CDR3nt: TGTGCCAGCAGCCGACAGGACCATCAGCCCCAGCATTTT

d_gene: TRBD1
abundance: many
v_gene: TRBV20-1
j_gene: TRBJ2-2
CDR3aa: CSAKGTGNTGELFF
CDR3nt: TGCAGTGCTAAAGGGACAGGGAACACCGGGGAGCTGTTTTTT

d_gene: TRBD1
abundance: few
v_gene: TRBV7-2
j_gene: TRBJ2-5
CDR3aa: CASSLAGTGPGETQYF
CDR3nt: TGTGCCAGCAGCTTAGCAGGGACAGGGCCTGGGGAGACCCAGTACTTC

d_gene: -
abundance: few
v_gene: TRBV20-1
j_gene: TRBJ2-1
CDR3aa: CSATAGARQFF
CDR3nt: TGCAGTGCTACGGCGGGGGCTCGACAGTTCTTC

d_gene: TRBD2
abundance: -
v_gene: TRBV7-2
j_gene: TRBJ2-1
CDR3aa: CASSLTSGRDNEQFF
CDR3nt: TGTGCCAGCAGCTTGACTAGCGGGAGGGACAATGAGCAGTTCTTC

d_gene: TRBD2
abundance: few
v_gene: TRBV10-3
j_gene: TRBJ2-3
CDR3aa: CAISGQLAGSSDSTDTQYF
CDR3nt: TGTGCCATCAGTGGCCAACTAGCGGGGTCCTCCGATAGCACAGATACGCAGTATTTT

d_gene: TRBD2
abundance: many
v_gene: TRBV20-1
j_gene: TRBJ2-3
CDR3aa: CSANPGLAGADTQYF
CDR3nt: TGCAGTGCTAACCCTGGACTAGCGGGAGCAGATACGCAGTATTTT